One sample yielded the 24 T cell receptor beta chains listed below, sequenced in a study of blood T cell repertoires in COVID-19. TCRdb's table, derived via immunoSEQ multiplex PCR, lists solely in-frame clones and lacks some. The profile covers roughly 80,000 clones, with 90% appearing a single time and 16% taken by the ten largest. What was sequenced was peripheral blood. These receptors all come from a woman of 80 years or more with active or convalescent COVID-19.

The chain is built from TRBV7-8 and TRBJ2-7; 9 bases fit TRBD1. The CDR3 is made up of 16 amino acids. The V gene's germline CDR1 is SGHVS and CDR2 FQNEAQ. J lost 6 bases, V lost 6 bases, and 15 bases had no gene match. The CDR3 protein is CASRGLPGQGRSEQYF. The CDR3 coding sequence is TGTGCCAGCAGGGGGCTCCCGGGACAGGGAAGGTCCGAGCAGTACTTC. Together with reference TRBV7-8 and TRBJ2-7, the CDR3 gives the full variable domain: GAGVSQSPRYKVAKRGQDVALRCDPISGHVSLFWYQQALGQGPEFLTYFQNEAQLDKSGLPSDRFFAERPEGSVSTLKIQRTQQEDSAVYLCASRGLPGQGRSEQYFGPGTRLTVT.

This clone occurred a few times. The chain links TRBV11-3 to TRBJ2-7, with D perhaps TRBD2 (5 bases). V was clipped by 5 bases and J by 5 bases, with 16 bases between them. The CDR3 spans 14 residues. Germline CDR1 reads SGHNT; CDR2 reads YENEEA. The CDR3 region has the DNA TGTGCCAGCAGCCCCTCCAACGACGGGGACGAGCAGTACTTC. Amino acid sequence: CASSPSNDGDEQYF.

The V and J genes are TRBV7-9 and TRBJ1-4; D unclear. V lost 2 bases and J 3 bases, leaving 10 bases between the germline ends. In germline, CDR1 is SEHNR, CDR2 FQNEAQ (reference sequence). The CDR3 consists of 15 residues. The CDR3 DNA is TGTGCCAGCAGCTTAAGTACAGACCCTAATGAAAAACTGTTTTTT. Protein sequence: CASSLSTDPNEKLFF.

The chain joins TRBV6-5 to TRBJ1-1, with 7 bases aligning to TRBD1. With V trimmed by 6 bases and J by 3 bases, 4 bases remained unmatched. CDR1 is MNHEY and CDR2 is SVGAGI in the germline V gene. The CDR3 extends over 13 amino acids. CDR3 nucleotides: TGTGCCAGCAGAAAAGACAGGGACACTGAAGCTTTCTTT. Translating gives CASRKDRDTEAFF.

The chain employs TRBV10-1 and TRBJ1-1; 8 bases are a match to TRBD1. The CDR3 runs to 19 residues. J lost 2 bases, V lost 2 bases, and 16 bases had no gene match. The V gene's germline CDR1 is WNHNN and CDR2 SYGVQD (reference sequence). CDR3 amino acids: CASSEPAGGHPWDNTEAFF. The CDR3 nucleotides are TGCGCCAGCAGTGAGCCGGCAGGGGGCCACCCATGGGATAACACTGAAGCTTTCTTT.

The chain is built from TRBV6-5 and TRBJ2-7, with TRBD1 matching over 9 bases. Germline CDR1 reads MNHEY; CDR2 reads SVGAGI. The J segment lost 6 bases and the V segment lost 5 bases, leaving 8 bases of the junction unmatched. The CDR3 extends over 14 amino acids. The CDR3 protein is CASSLGQGLSEQYF. CDR3 DNA sequence: TGTGCCAGCAGTCTCGGACAGGGGTTATCCGAGCAGTACTTC.

The chain combines TRBV2 with TRBJ1-3; 10 bases align to TRBD1. Germline V gene sequence: CDR1 SNHLY, CDR2 FYNNEI. Trimming cost V 6 bases and J 1 base; bases outside gene matches: 6. The CDR3 length is 16 residues. CDR3 nucleotides: TGTGCCAGCAGCCAAACGGGACAGGGGTCTGGAAACACCATATATTTT. Its translation: CASSQTGQGSGNTIYF.

This clone showed up just once. V and J are TRBV28 and TRBJ2-7; tentative D call: TRBD2 (6 bases). This CDR3 comprises 16 residues. Germline CDR1 MDHEN, CDR2 SYDVKM. Between the trimmed V and J ends, which lost 5 bases and 4 bases, there was a span of 21 bases. This CDR3 reads CASSKGTPGEAYEQYF. CDR3 coding DNA: TGTGCCAGCAGTAAAGGGACGCCGGGGGAGGCTTACGAGCAGTACTTC.

The chain recombines TRBV5-4 with TRBJ2-5; D is unclear. In germline, CDR1 is SGHNT, CDR2 YYREEE (reference sequence). V dropped 1 base and J dropped 9 bases, with 13 bases sitting between them. CDR3 length equals 13 residues. This CDR3 reads CASSLPPDAAQYF. CDR3 bases: TGTGCCAGCAGCTTGCCCCCAGACGCGGCCCAGTACTTC.

This clone was seen just once. The genes are TRBV5-1 and TRBJ2-7, with 9 bases that match TRBD1. J gave up 2 bases and V 4 bases, and 4 bases lay outside the gene matches. CDR3 size: 14 residues. The germline V gene has CDR1 SGHRS and CDR2 YFSETQ. CDR3 protein: CASSRTGAAYEQYF. DNA of the CDR3: TGCGCCAGCAGCAGGACAGGGGCCGCCTACGAGCAGTACTTC.

The chain employs TRBV4-1 and TRBJ2-3; D is possibly TRBD1 (7 bases). Between the trimmed V and J ends, which lost 0 bases and 4 bases, there was a span of 17 bases. The CDR3 loop spans 17 amino acids. Germline CDR1 reads MGHRA; CDR2 reads YSYEKL. This CDR3 reads CASSQDRARGVPDTQYF. CDR3 in DNA: TGCGCCAGCAGCCAAGACCGGGCCAGGGGGGTTCCAGATACGCAGTATTTT.

The genes are TRBV23-1 and TRBJ2-1; D uncertain. TRBV23-1 is noted as an ORF with a role that remains uncertain. The CDR3 totals 12 residues. Trimming removed 2 bases from V and 4 bases from J, with 3 bases in between. The CDR3 region has the DNA TGCGCCAGCAGTCAACCGTACAATGAGCAGTTCTTC. Protein: CASSQPYNEQFF.

The rearrangement joins TRBV18 to TRBJ1-2, with 10 nucleotides matching TRBD1. The germline V gene has CDR1 KGHSH and CDR2 LQKENI. The CDR3 runs to 14 residues. V lost 3 bases, J lost 4 bases, and 2 bases stayed unmatched. The DNA of the CDR3 is TGTGCCAGCTCACCGGACAGGGGGGCCTATGGCTACACCTTC. Its protein is CASSPDRGAYGYTF.

The rearrangement links TRBV6-2 or TRBV6-3 to TRBJ2-7; TRBD1 aligns across 9 bases. Germline lookup yields CDR1 MNHEY and CDR2 SVGEGT. The CDR3 sequence is 14 residues long. Trimming cost V 2 bases and J 3 bases; bases outside gene matches: 2. This chain's CDR3 is CASSYRDRDYEQYF. The CDR3 DNA reads TGTGCCAGCAGTTACCGGGACAGGGACTACGAGCAGTACTTC.

This chain links TRBV6-1 with TRBJ2-5; D is possibly TRBD2 (6 bases). The CDR3 spans 16 residues. The germline V and J ends were trimmed by 1 base and 1 base, with 13 bases remaining between them. Germline V gene sequence: CDR1 MNHNS, CDR2 SASEGT. The CDR3 sequence: CASSEVSGEAQETQYF. Here the CDR3 DNA reads TGTGCCAGCAGTGAAGTGTCCGGGGAGGCCCAAGAGACCCAGTACTTC.

The V and J genes are TRBV12-3 or TRBV12-4 and TRBJ2-1; the D gene is possibly TRBD2 (5 bases). There are 12 residues in the CDR3. Between the trimmed V and J ends, which lost 4 bases and 9 bases, there was a span of 10 bases. DNA of the CDR3: TGTGCCAGCAGTTCCGGGGTCGCTGAGCAGTTCTTC. Its translation is CASSSGVAEQFF.

The chain recombines TRBV1 with TRBJ2-1; the table's D call, TRBD2, has no DNA check behind it. TRBV1 is deemed a pseudogene. The length of the CDR3 is 16 residues. CDR3 region: CTSSQPPGYPYNEQFF. The CDR3 coding sequence is TGCACCAGCAGCCAGCCCCCGGGGTACCCCTACAATGAGCAGTTCTTC.

The chain has TRBV5-1 and TRBJ2-3, with no clear D. This CDR3 spans 12 amino acids. Germline assignment: CDR1 SGHRS and CDR2 YFSETQ. V lost 3 bases and J lost 6, with 8 bases in between. CDR3 in DNA: TGCGCCAGCAGCTCCCCCAGGGATACGCAGTATTTT. It is translated as CASSSPRDTQYF.

This clone appeared a single time. The chain couples TRBV6-2 or TRBV6-3 to TRBJ1-2, with D possibly matching TRBD1 (6 bases). Trimming removed 4 bases at V and 2 bases at J, with 14 bases between. Germline V gene sequence: CDR1 MNHEY, CDR2 SVGEGT. The CDR3 length is 15 residues. The CDR3 DNA reads TGTGCCAGCAGTTCGGGCTGGACAGAGAACTATGGCTACACCTTC. Translation gives CASSSGWTENYGYTF.

The chain carries TRBV5-1 and TRBJ2-5, with a weak D call TRBD1 (6 bases). The CDR3 length is 13 residues. Germline V gene lookup returns CDR1 SGHRS and CDR2 YFSETQ. V lost 0 bases and J 12 bases, leaving 15 bases between the germline ends. CDR3 protein: CASSLAEQGTKYF. DNA of the CDR3: TGCGCCAGCAGCTTGGCCGAACAGGGTACTAAGTACTTC.

The genes are TRBV2 and TRBJ1-4; D gene ambiguous. V shed 4 bases and J shed 11 bases, with 17 bases lying between them. CDR3 length: 14 amino acids. From germline, CDR1 is SNHLY and CDR2 FYNNEI. CDR3 region: CASSGGQARGKLFF. In nucleotides, the CDR3 is TGTGCCAGCAGTGGAGGCCAGGCCCGCGGGAAACTGTTTTTT.

The rearrangement links TRBV4-3 to TRBJ1-1, with D perhaps TRBD1 (6 bases). V shed 4 bases and J shed 4 bases, with 19 bases lying between them. This CDR3 is built from 16 residues. Germline V CDR1 and CDR2: LGHNA, YSLEER. CDR3 residues: CASSPGGRAGTTEAFF. The CDR3 nucleotides read TGCGCCAGCAGCCCGGGGGGCCGCGCGGGAACCACTGAAGCTTTCTTT.

V usage is TRBV13 and J usage is TRBJ1-5, with unresolved D. The CDR3 totals 14 residues. Germline loops: CDR1 PRHDT, CDR2 FYEKMQ (reference sequence). The germline V and J ends were trimmed by 7 bases and 4 bases, with 14 bases remaining between them. The CDR3 protein is CASTLQGSNQPQHF. CDR3 nucleotide sequence: TGTGCCAGCACCCTCCAAGGGAGTAATCAGCCCCAGCATTTT.

This clone has a single count. The rearrangement joins TRBV28 to TRBJ1-2; tentative D call: TRBD1 (6 bases). The V end was cut by 8 bases, the J end by 4 bases, with 11 bases between. The CDR3 is 12 residues long. CDR1 is MDHEN, CDR2 SYDVKM, per germline. DNA for the CDR3: TGTGCCAGCCTTACAGGGCGCTATGGCTACACCTTC. The encoded protein is CASLTGRYGYTF.